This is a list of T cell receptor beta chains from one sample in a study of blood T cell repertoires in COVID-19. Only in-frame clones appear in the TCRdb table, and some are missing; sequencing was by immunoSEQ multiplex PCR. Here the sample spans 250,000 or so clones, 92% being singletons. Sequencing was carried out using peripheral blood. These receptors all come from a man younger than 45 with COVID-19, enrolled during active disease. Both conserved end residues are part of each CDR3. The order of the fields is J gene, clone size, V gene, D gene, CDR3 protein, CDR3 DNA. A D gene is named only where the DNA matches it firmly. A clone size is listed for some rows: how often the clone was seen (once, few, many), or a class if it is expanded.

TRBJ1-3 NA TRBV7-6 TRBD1 CASSGTGGVSGNTIYF TGTGCCAGCAGCGGTACAGGGGGCGTCTCTGGAAACACCATATATTTT
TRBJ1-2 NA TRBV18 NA CASSPLDSGGGYTF TGTGCCAGCTCACCACTGGACAGCGGGGGTGGCTACACCTTC
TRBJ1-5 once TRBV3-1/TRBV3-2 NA CASSQGASLNQPQHF TGTGCCAGCAGCCAAGGGGCCAGCCTCAATCAGCCCCAGCATTTT
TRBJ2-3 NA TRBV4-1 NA CASSRGFGGGTDTQYF TGCGCCAGCAGCCGTGGTTTCGGCGGGGGCACAGATACGCAGTATTTT
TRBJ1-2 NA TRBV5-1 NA CASSLTGAYGYTF TGCGCCAGCAGCCTGACAGGAGCATATGGCTACACCTTC
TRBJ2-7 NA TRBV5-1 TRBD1 CASSLTGAAGEQYF TGCGCCAGCAGCTTGACAGGGGCGGCCGGCGAGCAGTACTTC
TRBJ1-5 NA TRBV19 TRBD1 CASSKIQTGPSPTGNQPQHF TGTGCCAGTAGTAAGATCCAGACAGGGCCATCCCCAACGGGCAATCAGCCCCAGCATTTT
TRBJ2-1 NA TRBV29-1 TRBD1 CSVAGGGDEQFF TGCAGCGTAGCAGGGGGCGGGGATGAGCAGTTCTTC
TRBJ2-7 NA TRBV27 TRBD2 CASSPPQRGDEQYF TGTGCCAGCAGCCCCCCCCAGCGGGGGGATGAGCAGTACTTC
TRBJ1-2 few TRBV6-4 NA CASSDFTGGYTF TGTGCCAGCAGTGACTTCACAGGGGGCTACACCTTC
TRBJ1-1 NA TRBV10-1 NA CALGGIEAFF TGCGCCCTCGGAGGGATTGAAGCTTTCTTT
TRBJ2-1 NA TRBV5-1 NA CASSLDGGEYNEQFF TGCGCCAGCAGCTTGGATGGCGGGGAGTACAATGAGCAGTTCTTC
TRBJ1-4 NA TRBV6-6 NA CASSLNMEKLFF TGTGCCAGCAGCTTGAACATGGAAAAACTGTTTTTT
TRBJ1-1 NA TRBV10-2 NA CASRQSHTEAFF TGCGCCAGCAGACAGAGTCACACTGAAGCTTTCTTT
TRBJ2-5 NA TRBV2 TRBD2 CASSPGTTQETQYF TGTGCCAGCAGCCCCGGGACTACCCAAGAGACCCAGTACTTC
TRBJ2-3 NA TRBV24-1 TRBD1 CATSATGSTDTQYF TGTGCCACCAGTGCGACAGGGTCCACAGATACGCAGTATTTT
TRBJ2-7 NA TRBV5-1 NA CASSLGDKSLYEQYF TGCGCCAGCAGCTTGGGGGACAAATCCCTTTACGAGCAGTACTTC